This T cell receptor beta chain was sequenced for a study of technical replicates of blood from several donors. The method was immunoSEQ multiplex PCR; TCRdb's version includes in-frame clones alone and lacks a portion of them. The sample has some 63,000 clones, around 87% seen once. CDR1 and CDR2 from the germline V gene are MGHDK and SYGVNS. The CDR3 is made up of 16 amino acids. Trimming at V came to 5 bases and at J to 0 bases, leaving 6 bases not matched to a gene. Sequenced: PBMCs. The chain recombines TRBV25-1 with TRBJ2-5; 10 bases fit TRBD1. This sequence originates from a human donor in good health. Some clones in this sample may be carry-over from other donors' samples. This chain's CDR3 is CASSPGQGLYQETQYF. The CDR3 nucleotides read TGTGCCAGCAGTCCGGGACAGGGGCTGTACCAAGAGACCCAGTACTTC.